The 25 T cell receptor beta chains below were found in one sample sequenced in a study of T cell repertoires in cytomegalovirus infection. TCRdb re-called the reads with MiXCR, one entry per CDR3 protein. Here the sample spans approximately 500,000 distinct CDR3 sequences, around 10% being singletons. Sample: PBMCs. These receptors were taken from a human donor in good health (CMV status not recorded). Some clones in this sample may be carry-over from other donors' samples.

The gene calls are TRBV27 and TRBJ2-7; TRBD1 agrees at 9 bases. Germline V lookup: CDR1 MNHEY, CDR2 SMNVEV (reference sequence). The CDR3 is made up of 14 amino acids. The trim removed 8 bases at V and 2 bases at J, leaving 7 bases unmatched. Here the CDR3 DNA reads TGTGCCAGCGCCTCTGGGACAGGGCCCTACGAGCAGTACTTC. Its translation: CASASGTGPYEQYF.

The genes are TRBV6-5 and TRBJ1-5; no definite D call. This CDR3 spans 14 amino acids. Germline CDR1 MNHEY, CDR2 SVGAGI. Trimming cost V 0 bases and J 3 bases, with 6 bases left between them. CDR3 in amino acids: CASSYSILNQPQHF. The CDR3 DNA follows: TGTGCCAGCAGTTACTCGATTCTCAATCAGCCCCAGCATTTT.

In its sample, this clonotype was seen many times. V gene TRBV5-1 combines with J gene TRBJ2-2; 8 bases agree with TRBD1. The CDR3 loop spans 17 amino acids. Looked up from germline, CDR1 is SGHRS and CDR2 is YFSETQ. V was clipped by 1 base and J by 4 bases; unmatched bases: 9. CDR3 sequence reads: CASSLYARGRLTGELFF. The CDR3 nucleotides read TGCGCCAGCAGCTTGTATGCCAGGGGGCGCCTCACCGGGGAGCTGTTTTTT.

This sequence joins TRBV7-8 and TRBJ1-2, with TRBD1 identical over 9 bases. Germline trimming cut 0 bases from V and 6 bases from J; bases unmatched to any gene: 8. The V gene's germline CDR1 is SGHVS and CDR2 FQNEAQ. CDR3 length: 16 residues. The CDR3 sequence: CASSLAHGTGHHGYTF. The DNA of the CDR3 is TGTGCCAGCAGCTTAGCGCACGGGACAGGGCATCATGGCTACACCTTC.

This clonotype showed up many times. The J gene is TRBJ2-5, the V gene TRBV23-1, with a possible D match to TRBD2 (6 bases). TRBV23-1 is assigned to the ORF class and has an uncertain function. Trimming cost V 0 bases and J 2 bases, with 13 bases left between them. The CDR3 extends over 16 amino acids. The CDR3 DNA is TGCGCCAGCAGTCAATCGATGGGGAGGTATCAAGAGACCCAGTACTTC. It codes for CASSQSMGRYQETQYF.

This clonotype was observed many times. V usage is TRBV7-9 and J usage is TRBJ2-6; no clear D. The CDR3 is 16 residues long. V was pared by 7 bases and J by 0 bases, with 13 bases between. The germline V gene encodes CDR1 SEHNR and CDR2 FQNEAQ (reference sequence). Here the CDR3 reads CASIPQNYSGANVLTF. CDR3 sequence (DNA): TGTGCCAGCATCCCTCAGAATTACTCTGGGGCCAACGTCCTGACTTTC.

In this sample, this clonotype turned up a few times. V gene TRBV20-1 combines with J gene TRBJ2-7, with 7 bases matching TRBD2. The V gene's germline CDR1 is DFQATT and CDR2 SNEGSKA (reference sequence). Trimming cost V 5 bases and J 4 bases; bases outside gene matches: 14. The CDR3 extends over 15 amino acids. This chain's CDR3 is CSACTSDLTGYEQYF. As DNA, the CDR3 is TGCAGTGCTTGTACTAGCGACTTGACCGGGTACGAGCAGTACTTC.

There are many counts of this clonotype. This sequence joins TRBV28 and TRBJ2-7, with D possibly TRBD2 on 6 matching bases. The CDR3 length is 14 residues. V was clipped by 4 bases and J by 6 bases, with 16 bases between them. The germline gives CDR1 MDHEN, CDR2 SYDVKM. In DNA, the CDR3 is TGTGCCAGCAGTTACTCCGGGACTCCGGGCGAGCAGTACTTC. Its protein product is CASSYSGTPGEQYF.

The chain joins TRBV27 to TRBJ1-2; 11 positions match TRBD1. CDR1 MNHEY and CDR2 SMNVEV come from the germline V gene (reference sequence). Trimming took 2 bases from V and 5 from J; bases not matched to a gene: 4. CDR3 size: 15 residues. The CDR3 reads CASSLGTGGFYGYTF. The CDR3 DNA reads TGTGCCAGCAGTTTAGGGACAGGGGGGTTTTATGGCTACACCTTC.

This clonotype was recorded a few times. The chain recombines TRBV14 with TRBJ2-1, with TRBD2 matching 8 bases. This CDR3 is 16 amino acids long. Germline CDR1 is SGHDN and CDR2 is FVKESK. Germline trimming cut 1 base from V and 8 bases from J; bases unmatched to any gene: 10. CDR3 sequence (DNA): TGTGCCAGCAGCCAAGGCAGGACTAGCCGGACCCATGAGCAGTTCTTC. Translated, it gives CASSQGRTSRTHEQFF.

The CDR3 DNA sequence: TGCAGTGCTCACAAAACCGGGACAGAGAAGGGTGAGCAGTTCTTC. Translated: CSAHKTGTEKGEQFF. This chain connects TRBV20-1 to TRBJ2-1, with 7 bases aligning to TRBD1. Germline trimming cut 5 bases from V and 9 bases from J; bases unmatched to any gene: 16. The V gene's germline CDR1 is DFQATT and CDR2 SNEGSKA (reference sequence). The CDR3 runs 15 residues.

This clonotype occurred many times. The chain carries TRBV5-4 and TRBJ2-1; D not resolved. Germline V gene lookup returns CDR1 SGHNT and CDR2 YYREEE (reference sequence). The CDR3 is 15 residues long. V gave up 0 bases and J gave up 5 bases, with 12 bases separating them. The CDR3: CASSLGLVGDNEQFF. In DNA form, the CDR3 reads TGTGCCAGCAGCTTGGGGCTAGTTGGAGACAATGAGCAGTTCTTC. Variable domain in full (rest from reference TRBV5-4 and TRBJ2-1): ETGVTQSPTHLIKTRGQQVTLRCSSQSGHNTVSWYQQALGQGPQFIFQYYREEENGRGNFPPRFSGLQFPNYSSELNVNALELDDSALYLCASSLGLVGDNEQFFGPGTRLTVL.

This clonotype was observed at least ten times. The chain joins TRBV5-1 to TRBJ2-1; 13 bases match TRBD2. Germline V gene data show CDR1 as SGHRS and CDR2 as YFSETQ. The CDR3 has 16 amino acids. V was clipped by 5 bases and J by 6 bases; unmatched bases: 8. CDR3 loop: CASSPSRLAGGNEQFF. As DNA, the CDR3 is TGCGCCAGCAGTCCTAGTCGACTAGCGGGGGGCAATGAGCAGTTCTTC.

This clonotype showed up many times. The rearrangement joins TRBV2 to TRBJ2-2; no clear D gene. The CDR3 totals 15 residues. V lost 0 bases to trimming and J lost 2 bases, with 7 bases between them. Germline assignment: CDR1 SNHLY and CDR2 FYNNEI. The CDR3 sequence: CASSEAQGNTGELFF. The CDR3 nucleotides read TGTGCCAGCAGTGAAGCGCAAGGAAACACCGGGGAGCTGTTTTTT.

This clonotype was seen ten or more times. The J gene is TRBJ2-3, the V gene TRBV29-1; 9 nucleotides line up with TRBD2. Germline CDR1 SQVTM, CDR2 ANQGSEA. With V trimmed by 4 bases and J by 5 bases, 7 bases remained unmatched. The CDR3 runs to 14 residues. The CDR3 DNA reads TGCAGCGTTGGCCCTAGCGGGGCACAAGATACGCAGTATTTT. It codes for CSVGPSGAQDTQYF.

At least ten counts were recorded for this clonotype. This chain links TRBV24-1 with TRBJ2-1, with 12 bases aligning to TRBD2. The CDR3 has 16 amino acids. The ends lost 4 bases at V and 6 bases at J; junction bases unmatched: 6. Per germline, CDR1 KGHDR and CDR2 SFDVKD. CDR3 sequence: CATSDLSSGRGNEQFF. The CDR3, as DNA: TGTGCCACCAGTGACCTATCTAGCGGGAGGGGCAATGAGCAGTTCTTC.

Comments on this clonotype: Its ends do not fully match the called genes, so a read error is possible. CDR3: CSARRTGRLLNTEAFF. The CDR3, as DNA: TGCAGTGCTCGTAGGACAGGACGCCTCTTGAATACTGAAGCTTTCTTT. The chain combines TRBV20-1 with TRBJ1-1; TRBD1 matches 7 bases. The CDR3 totals 16 residues. Germline-derived CDR1 and CDR2 are DFQATT and SNEGSKA (reference sequence).

This clonotype was detected ten times or more. J is TRBJ2-2 and V is TRBV7-9; no clear D. This CDR3 spans 14 amino acids. V dropped 1 base and J dropped 6 bases, with 9 bases sitting between them. Per germline, CDR1 SEHNR and CDR2 FQNEAQ (reference sequence). CDR3 protein: CASSLVSGPGELFF. As DNA, the CDR3 is TGTGCCAGCAGCTTAGTTTCAGGACCCGGGGAGCTGTTTTTT.

CDR3 residues: CSARVGGTMGEKLFF. DNA of the CDR3: TGCAGTGCTAGAGTGGGGGGGACCATGGGGGAAAAACTGTTTTTT. The chain employs TRBV20-1 and TRBJ1-4; a weak D match, TRBD1 (5 bases). The CDR3 has 15 residues. In germline, CDR1 is DFQATT, CDR2 SNEGSKA (reference sequence). V lost 1 base and J lost 8, with 17 bases in between.

This clonotype turned up a few times. This chain uses TRBV20-1 with TRBJ1-6; unclear D gene. The V and J ends lost 2 bases and 9 bases respectively, with 20 bases between them. Germline loops: CDR1 DFQATT, CDR2 SNEGSKA (reference sequence). The CDR3 runs 16 residues. CDR3: CSARLYPAVGVSPLHF. The CDR3 DNA is TGCAGTGCTAGACTCTACCCCGCCGTCGGGGTTTCACCCCTCCACTTT.

In its sample, this clonotype was seen a few times. The chain couples TRBV20-1 to TRBJ2-7; 8 bases match TRBD2. The CDR3 length is 17 residues. The germline CDR1 and CDR2 sequences are DFQATT and SNEGSKA (reference sequence). V shed 2 bases and J 5 bases; nucleotides not matched to a gene: 17. This CDR3 is CSARIISRTSIPHEQYF. DNA for the CDR3: TGCAGTGCTAGAATAATCTCACGGACTAGCATACCTCACGAGCAGTACTTC.

This chain joins TRBV6-6 and TRBJ1-2; 9 bases align to TRBD1. V shed 6 bases and J 6 bases; nucleotides not matched to a gene: 5. Looked up from germline, CDR1 is MNHNY and CDR2 is SVGAGI (reference sequence). The CDR3 sequence is 13 residues long. DNA for the CDR3: TGTGCCAGCAGCGGGACAGGGAGTAATGGCTACACCTTC. It specifies CASSGTGSNGYTF.

This clonotype has a handful of counts. V is TRBV5-4 and J is TRBJ2-7; 9 bases are a match to TRBD1. The trim removed 4 bases at V and 3 bases at J, leaving 8 bases unmatched. Germline CDR1 SGHNT, CDR2 YYREEE (reference sequence). The CDR3 contains 15 residues. The CDR3, as DNA: TGTGCCAGCAGCCCACAGGGACAGGGCGACTACGAGCAGTACTTC. Its translation is CASSPQGQGDYEQYF.

This clonotype was found many times. The rearrangement links TRBV12-3 or TRBV12-4 to TRBJ2-1; D is uncertain. The V end was cut by 5 bases, the J end by 8 bases, with 13 bases between. This CDR3 is built from 13 residues. The CDR3 region is CASSHGPADEQFF. Written as DNA, the CDR3 is TGTGCCAGCAGTCATGGGCCTGCGGATGAGCAGTTCTTC.

This clonotype appeared many times. The chain joins TRBV6-1 to TRBJ1-6; D is uncertain. Trimming took off 3 bases at V and 11 bases at J, with 14 bases between the two ends. In germline, CDR1 is MNHNS, CDR2 SASEGT. The CDR3 is 14 amino acids. The CDR3 nucleotides read TGTGCCAGCAGTGAGCAAGGCTTCATGGCACCCCTCCACTTT. It yields the protein CASSEQGFMAPLHF.